One T cell receptor beta chain is described in this entry. Its antigen remains unidentified. Sequence at one end of the junction differs from germline and may be a read error. For sequencing of the TCRbeta CDR3 region, genomic DNA was extracted from the sorted cells. The immunoSEQ Assay was used to sequence the TCRbeta CDR3 regions. Sourced from immuneACCESS, this table was stored by TCRdb with only in-frame sequences that have V and J called. A share of the clones is absent; for the studies checked, an unresolved V gene accounts for under half, and the remainder has no known explanation. For this sample the table gives some 57,000 clones, of which about four fifths were detected only once. Approximately 1.2% of the sample lies in the top ten. This record belongs to a study of OX40 agonist ivuxolimab in advanced cancers. Turning to the overall study: Ivuxolimab was a fully human IgG2 agonistic monoclonal antibody targeting the costimulatory receptor OX40 (CD134). Intravenous ivuxolimab was administered to patients every 2 weeks at six dose levels: 0.01, 0.1, 0.3, 1.5, 3 and 10 mg/kg. Of the approximately 50 dose-escalation patients, hepatocellular carcinoma was present in about 20, melanoma in around 15, renal cell carcinoma in 9 and head and neck cancer in 9. In the dose-escalation cohort, around four fifths of patients were male, and the mean age was approximately 60 years, with a range of roughly 23 to 85. Prior anti-PD-1, anti-PD-L1 or anti-CTLA-4 therapy was permitted, and 30% to 50% of dose-escalation patients had received checkpoint inhibitors. Partial responses were achieved by three dose-escalation patients, of whom one had hepatocellular carcinoma and two had cutaneous melanoma. Peripheral TCRbeta sequencing aimed to test whether ivuxolimab altered TCR sequence diversity and caused clonal T-cell expansion. The paper covers the monotherapy dose-escalation part of the phase I ivuxolimab trial, which included N of about 50 patients.

As encoded in the germline V gene (reference sequence), CDR1 is SGHNT while CDR2 is YYREEE. The CDR3 has 14 amino acids, counting the end cysteine and phenylalanine. Solely the CDR3 DNA is kept, with 42 bases framed from the first base. Patients with a history of autoimmune disease or receiving systemic immunosuppression were excluded from the trial. Peripheral blood for TCR sequencing was collected from all dose cohorts at baseline, on cycle 4 day 1, and on cycle 7 day 1. Samples came from an open-label, multicenter, first-in-human phase I dose-escalation trial of ivuxolimab. Adults with locally advanced or metastatic head and neck squamous cell, hepatocellular, melanoma or renal cell carcinoma were enrolled in the trial. Before TCR sequencing, CD4+ T cells and CD8+ T cells were sorted from peripheral blood as separate populations. On the study overall, not on this receptor specifically: After ivuxolimab, expanded clones were on average more numerous among CD8+ T cells than among CD4+ T cells. Low levels of normalized T-cell clonal expansion were also seen in some patients who did not respond. The antigen specificity of the clonally expanded peripheral T cells was not determined. In partial responders in the 0.1-3.0 mg/kg groups, normalized peripheral clonal expansion was found to be among the lowest, especially among CD8+ T cells. At doses of 0.1 to 3.0 mg/kg, clonal expansion of both CD4+ and CD8+ blood T cells was observed from baseline to week 6.

Recombination joined TRBV5-4 with TRBJ1-4; TRBD1 lines up with 7 middle nucleotides. This sequence originates from an adult with an advanced solid tumor such as melanoma, head and neck, liver or kidney cancer. Material: CD4+ or CD8+ T cells sorted from blood, obtained in a trial of the OX40 agonist ivuxolimab. For the CDR3, the sequence is CARSSTGNQEKLFF. The sequenced DNA: TGTGCCCGCAGCTCGACAGGGAATCAGGAAAAACTGTTTTTT.